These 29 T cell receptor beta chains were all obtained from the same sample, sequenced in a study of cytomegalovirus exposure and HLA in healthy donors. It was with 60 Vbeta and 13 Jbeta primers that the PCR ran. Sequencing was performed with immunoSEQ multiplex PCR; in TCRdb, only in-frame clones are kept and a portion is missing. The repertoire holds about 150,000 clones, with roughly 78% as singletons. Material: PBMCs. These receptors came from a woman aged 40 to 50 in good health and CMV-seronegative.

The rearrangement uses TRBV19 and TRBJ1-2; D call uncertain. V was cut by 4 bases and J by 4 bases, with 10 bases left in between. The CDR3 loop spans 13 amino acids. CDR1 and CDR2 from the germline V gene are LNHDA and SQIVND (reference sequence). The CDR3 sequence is CASSTLDPYGYTF. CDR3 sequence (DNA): TGTGCCAGTAGTACCTTAGATCCCTATGGCTACACCTTC.

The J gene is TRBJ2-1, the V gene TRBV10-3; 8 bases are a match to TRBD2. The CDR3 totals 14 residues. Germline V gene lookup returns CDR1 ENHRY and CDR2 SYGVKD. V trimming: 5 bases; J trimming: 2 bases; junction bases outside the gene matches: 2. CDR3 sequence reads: CAISYGGAYNEQFF. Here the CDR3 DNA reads TGTGCCATCAGTTACGGGGGGGCCTACAATGAGCAGTTCTTC.

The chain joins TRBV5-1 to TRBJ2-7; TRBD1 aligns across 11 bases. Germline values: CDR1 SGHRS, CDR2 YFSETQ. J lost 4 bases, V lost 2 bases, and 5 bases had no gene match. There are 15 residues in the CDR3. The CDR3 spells CASSFGGTGGYEQYF. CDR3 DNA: TGCGCCAGCAGCTTCGGTGGGACAGGGGGTTACGAGCAGTACTTC.

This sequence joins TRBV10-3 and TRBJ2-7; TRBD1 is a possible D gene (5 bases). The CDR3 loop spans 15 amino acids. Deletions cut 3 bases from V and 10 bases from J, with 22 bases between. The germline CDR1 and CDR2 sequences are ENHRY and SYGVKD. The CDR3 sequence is CAISDQGRPPYLQYF. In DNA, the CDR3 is TGTGCCATCAGTGACCAGGGAAGACCCCCATACTTACAGTACTTC.

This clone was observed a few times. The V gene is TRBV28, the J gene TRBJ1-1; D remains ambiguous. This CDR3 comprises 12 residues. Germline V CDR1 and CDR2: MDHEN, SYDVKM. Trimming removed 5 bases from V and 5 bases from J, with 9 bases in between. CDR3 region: CASSRVRTEAFF. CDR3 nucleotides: TGTGCCAGCAGTCGGGTGAGAACTGAAGCTTTCTTT. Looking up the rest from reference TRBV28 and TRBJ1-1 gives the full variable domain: DVKVTQSSRYLVKRTGEKVFLECVQDMDHENMFWYRQDPGLGLRLIYFSYDVKMKEKGDIPEGYSVSREKKERFSLILESASTNQTSMYLCASSRVRTEAFFGQGTRLTVV.

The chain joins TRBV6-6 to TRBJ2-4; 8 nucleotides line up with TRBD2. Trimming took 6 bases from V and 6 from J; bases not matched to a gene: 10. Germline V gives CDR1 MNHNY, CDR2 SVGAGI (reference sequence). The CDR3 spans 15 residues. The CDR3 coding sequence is TGTGCCAGCAGCGACCAATCGGGGGGGCGAAACATTCAGTACTTC. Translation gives CASSDQSGGRNIQYF.

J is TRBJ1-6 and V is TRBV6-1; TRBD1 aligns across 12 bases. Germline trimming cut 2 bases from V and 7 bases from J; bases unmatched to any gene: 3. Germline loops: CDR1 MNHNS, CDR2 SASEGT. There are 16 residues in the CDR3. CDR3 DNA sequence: TGTGCCAGCAGTGAACGGGACAGGGGGCGAAATTCACCCCTCCACTTT. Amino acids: CASSERDRGRNSPLHF.

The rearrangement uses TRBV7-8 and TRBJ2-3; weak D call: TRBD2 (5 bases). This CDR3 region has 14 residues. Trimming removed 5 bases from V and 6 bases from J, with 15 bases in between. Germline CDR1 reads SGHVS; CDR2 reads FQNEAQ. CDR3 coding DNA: TGTGCCAGCAGCACGACTGGGAGCGCGGATACGCAGTATTTT. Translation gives CASSTTGSADTQYF.

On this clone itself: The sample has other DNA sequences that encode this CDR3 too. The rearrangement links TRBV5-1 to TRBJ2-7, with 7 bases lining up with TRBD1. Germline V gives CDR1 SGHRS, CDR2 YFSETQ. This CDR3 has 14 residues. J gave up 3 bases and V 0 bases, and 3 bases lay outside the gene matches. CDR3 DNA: TGCGCCAGCAGCTTGGCCGGGACAGACTACGAGCAGTACTTC. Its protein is CASSLAGTDYEQYF.

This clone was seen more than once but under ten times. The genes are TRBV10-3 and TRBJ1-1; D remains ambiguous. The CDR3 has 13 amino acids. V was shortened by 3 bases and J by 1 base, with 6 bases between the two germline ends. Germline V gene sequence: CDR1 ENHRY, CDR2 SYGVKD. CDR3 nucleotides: TGTGCCATCAGTGAACGGGGGAACACTGAAGCTTTCTTT. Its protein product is CAISERGNTEAFF.

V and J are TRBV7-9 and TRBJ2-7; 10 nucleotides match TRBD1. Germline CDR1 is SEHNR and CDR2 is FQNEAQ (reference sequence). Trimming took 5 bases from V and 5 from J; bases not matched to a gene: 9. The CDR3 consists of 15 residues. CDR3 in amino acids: CASSRGRQGADEQYF. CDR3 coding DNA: TGTGCCAGCAGCCGAGGGCGACAGGGGGCCGACGAGCAGTACTTC.

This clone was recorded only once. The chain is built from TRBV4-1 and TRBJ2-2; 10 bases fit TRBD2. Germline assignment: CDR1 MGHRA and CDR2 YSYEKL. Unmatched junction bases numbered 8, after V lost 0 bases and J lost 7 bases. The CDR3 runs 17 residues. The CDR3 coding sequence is TGCGCCAGCAGCCAAGATTCCAGCGGGGGGGCCAACGGGGAGCTGTTTTTT. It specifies CASSQDSSGGANGELFF.

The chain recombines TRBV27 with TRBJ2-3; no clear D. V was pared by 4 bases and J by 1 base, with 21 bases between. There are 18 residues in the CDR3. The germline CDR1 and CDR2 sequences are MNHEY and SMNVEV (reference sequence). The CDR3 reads CASSSLFLNIGGTDTQYF. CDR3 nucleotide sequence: TGTGCCAGCAGTTCCCTCTTCCTGAACATCGGAGGCACAGATACGCAGTATTTT.

CDR3 region: CASTVLAGAAREYF. The CDR3 coding sequence is TGTGCCAGCACTGTACTCGCGGGAGCGGCAAGGGAGTACTTC. V usage is TRBV6-1 and J usage is TRBJ2-7; 7 bases are shared with TRBD2. Germline loops: CDR1 MNHNS, CDR2 SASEGT. The CDR3 length is 14 residues. J gave up 11 bases and V 7 bases, and 17 bases lay outside the gene matches.

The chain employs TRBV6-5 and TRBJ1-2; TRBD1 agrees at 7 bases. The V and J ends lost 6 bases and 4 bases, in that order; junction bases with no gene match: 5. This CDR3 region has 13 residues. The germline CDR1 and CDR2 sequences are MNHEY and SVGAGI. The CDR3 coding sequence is TGTGCCAGCAGGTCGACAGGGTCCTATGGCTACACCTTC. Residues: CASRSTGSYGYTF.

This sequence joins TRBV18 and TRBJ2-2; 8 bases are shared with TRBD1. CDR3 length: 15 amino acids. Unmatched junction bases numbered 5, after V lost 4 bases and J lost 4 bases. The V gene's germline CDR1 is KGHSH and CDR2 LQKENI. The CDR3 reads CASSLGQGLTGELFF. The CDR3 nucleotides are TGTGCCAGCTCACTTGGACAGGGACTCACCGGGGAGCTGTTTTTT.

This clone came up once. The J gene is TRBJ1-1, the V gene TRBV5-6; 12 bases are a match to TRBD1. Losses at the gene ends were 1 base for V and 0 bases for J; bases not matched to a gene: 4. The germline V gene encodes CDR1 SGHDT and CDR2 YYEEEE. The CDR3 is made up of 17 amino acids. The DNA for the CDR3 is TGTGCCAGCAGCTTGTGGGGGACAGGGGGCCTGAACACTGAAGCTTTCTTT. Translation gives CASSLWGTGGLNTEAFF.

CDR3 sequence: CASSAYLGTATNEKLFF. The CDR3 nucleotides are TGTGCCAGCAGCGCCTATCTAGGGACAGCAACTAATGAAAAACTGTTTTTT. The chain employs TRBV9 and TRBJ1-4; 7 bases agree with TRBD1. The CDR3 runs 17 residues. Germline-derived CDR1 and CDR2 are SGDLS and YYNGEE. J gave up 0 bases and V 3 bases, and 8 bases lay outside the gene matches.

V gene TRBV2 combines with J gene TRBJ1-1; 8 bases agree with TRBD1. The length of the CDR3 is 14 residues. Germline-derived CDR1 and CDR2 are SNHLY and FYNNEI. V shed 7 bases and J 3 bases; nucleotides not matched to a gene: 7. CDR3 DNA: TGTGCCAGCACCCAGGACAGGGCTGACACTGAAGCTTTCTTT. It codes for CASTQDRADTEAFF.

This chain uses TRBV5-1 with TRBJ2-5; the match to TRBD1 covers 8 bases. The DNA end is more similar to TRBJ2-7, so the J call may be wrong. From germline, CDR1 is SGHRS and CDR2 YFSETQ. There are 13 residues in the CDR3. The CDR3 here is CASSITGGYEQYF. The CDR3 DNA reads TGCGCCAGCAGCATAACAGGGGGGTACGAGCAGTACTTC.

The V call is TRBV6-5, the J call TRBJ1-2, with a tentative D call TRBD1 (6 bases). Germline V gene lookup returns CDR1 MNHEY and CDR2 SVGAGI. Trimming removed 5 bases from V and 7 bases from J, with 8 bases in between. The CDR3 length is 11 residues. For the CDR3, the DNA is TGTGCCAGCAGTACAGGGTTTGGCTACACCTTC. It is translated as CASSTGFGYTF.

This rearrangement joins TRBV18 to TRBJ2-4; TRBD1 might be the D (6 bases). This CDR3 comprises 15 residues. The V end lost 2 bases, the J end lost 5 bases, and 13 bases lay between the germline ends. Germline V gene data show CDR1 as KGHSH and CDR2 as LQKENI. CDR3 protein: CASSPTWGQENIQYF. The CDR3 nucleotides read TGTGCCAGCTCACCAACTTGGGGACAAGAAAACATTCAGTACTTC.

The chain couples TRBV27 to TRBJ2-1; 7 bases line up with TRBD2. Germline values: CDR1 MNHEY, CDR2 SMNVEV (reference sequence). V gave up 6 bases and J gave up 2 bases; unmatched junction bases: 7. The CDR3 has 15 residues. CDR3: CASRLAGVAYNEQFF. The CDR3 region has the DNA TGTGCCAGCAGGCTCGCGGGGGTTGCCTACAATGAGCAGTTCTTC.

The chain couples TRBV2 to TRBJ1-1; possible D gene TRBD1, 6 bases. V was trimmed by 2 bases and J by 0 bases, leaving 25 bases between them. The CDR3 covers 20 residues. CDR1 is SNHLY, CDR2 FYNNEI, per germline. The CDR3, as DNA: TGTGCCAGCAGTGAACAGGGGTTGCTGGCTGGGCGGAACATGAACACTGAAGCTTTCTTT. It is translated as CASSEQGLLAGRNMNTEAFF.

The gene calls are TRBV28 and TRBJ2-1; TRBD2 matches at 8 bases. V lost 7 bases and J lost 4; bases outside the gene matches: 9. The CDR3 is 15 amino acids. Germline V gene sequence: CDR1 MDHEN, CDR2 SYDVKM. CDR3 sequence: CASTSRGGGYNEQFF. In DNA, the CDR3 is TGTGCCAGCACATCACGGGGGGGAGGGTACAATGAGCAGTTCTTC.

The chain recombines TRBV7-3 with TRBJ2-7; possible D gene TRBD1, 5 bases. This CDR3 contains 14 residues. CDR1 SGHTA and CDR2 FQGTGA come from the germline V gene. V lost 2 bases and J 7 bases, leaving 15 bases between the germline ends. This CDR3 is CASSLGRESREQYF. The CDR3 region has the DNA TGTGCCAGCAGCTTAGGCAGGGAAAGTCGTGAGCAGTACTTC.

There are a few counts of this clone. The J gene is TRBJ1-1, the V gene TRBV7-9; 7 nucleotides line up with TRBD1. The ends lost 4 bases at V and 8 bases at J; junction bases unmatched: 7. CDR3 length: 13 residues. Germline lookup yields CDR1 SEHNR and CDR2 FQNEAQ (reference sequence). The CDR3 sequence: CASSSARTGEAFF. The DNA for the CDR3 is TGTGCCAGCAGCTCGGCTCGGACAGGAGAAGCTTTCTTT.

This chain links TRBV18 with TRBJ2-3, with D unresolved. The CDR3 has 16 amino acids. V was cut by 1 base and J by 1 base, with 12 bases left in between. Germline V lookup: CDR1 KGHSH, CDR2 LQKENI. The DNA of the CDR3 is TGTGCCAGCTCACCACAAGTGCAACGGGGCACAGATACGCAGTATTTT. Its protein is CASSPQVQRGTDTQYF.

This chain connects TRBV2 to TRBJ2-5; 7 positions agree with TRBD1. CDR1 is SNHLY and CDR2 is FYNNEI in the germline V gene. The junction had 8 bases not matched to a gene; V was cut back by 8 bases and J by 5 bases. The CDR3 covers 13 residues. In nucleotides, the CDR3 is TGTGCCAGCTTCTACAGGGGTTCTGAGACCCAGTACTTC. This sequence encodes CASFYRGSETQYF.